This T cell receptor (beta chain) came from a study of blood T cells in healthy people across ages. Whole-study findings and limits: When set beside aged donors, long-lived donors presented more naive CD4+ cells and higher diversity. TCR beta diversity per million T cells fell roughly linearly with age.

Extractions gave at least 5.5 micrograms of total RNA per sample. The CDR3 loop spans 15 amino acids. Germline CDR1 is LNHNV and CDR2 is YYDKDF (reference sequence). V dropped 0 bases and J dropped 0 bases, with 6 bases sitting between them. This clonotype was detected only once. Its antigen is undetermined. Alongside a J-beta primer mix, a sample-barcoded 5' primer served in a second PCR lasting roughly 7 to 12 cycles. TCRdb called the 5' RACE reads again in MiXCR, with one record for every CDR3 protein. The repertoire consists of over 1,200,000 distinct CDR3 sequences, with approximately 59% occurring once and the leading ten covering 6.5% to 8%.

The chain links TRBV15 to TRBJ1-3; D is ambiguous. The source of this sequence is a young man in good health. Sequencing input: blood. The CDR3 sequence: CATSRDLGSGNTIYF. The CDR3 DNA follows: TGTGCCACCAGCAGAGATCTGGGCTCTGGAAACACCATATATTTT.